This T cell receptor (beta chain) stems from a study of T cell responses to AZD1222 COVID-19 vaccine. Study-wide results and limits: Just a handful of people given AZD1222 tested seropositive at baseline.

Germline CDR1 and CDR2: KGHSH and LQKENI. This CDR3 comprises 15 residues. Trimming took 2 bases from V and 5 from J, leaving 10 bases between them. As concerns this clone: Its antigen is not known.

The repertoire was sequenced with immunoSEQ multiplex PCR; TCRdb's copy has only in-frame clones and lacks some. Of tens of thousands of clones listed, around 90% were seen once; the top ten hold 3.1%. Investigators merged groups given second doses at roughly 4 or roughly 12 weeks. The source was peripheral blood, collected 28 days after the second AZD1222 dose. The source of this sequence is an adult who received the AZD1222 COVID-19 vaccine. The rearrangement links TRBV18 to TRBJ1-6, with D perhaps matching TRBD1 (6 bases). CDR3 region: CASSPGGRDNSPLHF. As DNA, the CDR3 is TGTGCCAGCTCACCAGGGGGCAGGGATAATTCACCCCTCCACTTT.